The 18 T cell receptor beta chains below were found in one sample sequenced in a study of blood T cell repertoires in COVID-19 (TCRdb year 2020). Libraries were prepared through the immunoSEQ multiplex PCR assay. Sourced from immuneACCESS, this table was stored by TCRdb with only in-frame sequences that have V and J called. A share of the clones is absent; for the studies checked, an unresolved V gene accounts for under half, and the remainder has no known explanation. The sample records more than 450,000 clones, 87% of which are singletons. Under 0.75% of the sample is in the top ten clones. Sequencing used PBMCs or T cells enriched from blood (not recorded which). Receptors were obtained from a woman under 30 who had recovered from COVID-19.

The chain couples TRBV3-1 (or the pseudogene TRBV3-2) to TRBJ1-2, with D tentatively TRBD1 (5 bases). Germline CDR1 reads LGHDT; CDR2 reads YNNKEL (reference sequence). The length of the CDR3 is 15 residues. Trimming removed 0 bases at V and 6 bases at J, with 14 bases between. The CDR3 DNA sequence: TGTGCCAGCAGCCAAGAAGCAGGGTCTCGCCATGGCTACACCTTC. Translating gives CASSQEAGSRHGYTF.

The chain carries TRBV6-5 and TRBJ1-1; D is undetermined. This CDR3 is 14 amino acids long. The V end was cut by 6 bases, the J end by 4 bases, with 15 bases between. The germline CDR1 and CDR2 sequences are MNHEY and SVGAGI. The chain's CDR3 is CASRAGNGFTEAFF. The CDR3 bases are TGTGCCAGCAGGGCGGGGAATGGGTTCACTGAAGCTTTCTTT.

J is TRBJ1-1 and V is TRBV5-1; D ambiguous. V lost 2 bases, J lost 1 base, and 9 bases lay in between. The CDR3 has 14 residues. Germline V gene sequence: CDR1 SGHRS, CDR2 YFSETQ. In nucleotides, the CDR3 is TGCGCCAGCAGCTTTGACAACTCGAACACTGAAGCTTTCTTT. This codes for CASSFDNSNTEAFF.

This clone was recorded only once. The genes are TRBV2 and TRBJ2-7; a weak D match, TRBD1 (5 bases). Looked up from germline, CDR1 is SNHLY and CDR2 is FYNNEI. The V and J ends lost 6 bases and 2 bases respectively, with 11 bases between them. The CDR3 covers 13 residues. This CDR3 is CASRKTATYEQYF. The CDR3 bases are TGTGCCAGCAGGAAGACAGCCACCTACGAGCAGTACTTC.

The chain carries TRBV5-1 and TRBJ1-6, with D perhaps TRBD1 (5 bases). Germline CDR1 SGHRS, CDR2 YFSETQ. The CDR3 loop spans 16 amino acids. The V gene lost 4 bases and the J gene lost 6 bases, with 17 bases spanning the gap. The CDR3 DNA follows: TGCGCCAGCAGCCCCTTCCCTGACAGCAGTAATTCACCCCTCCACTTT. Translated, it gives CASSPFPDSSNSPLHF.

Only a few counts were recorded for this clone. The chain employs TRBV2 and TRBJ1-2, with TRBD1 as a possible D gene (5 bases). The CDR3 spans 10 residues. Per germline, CDR1 SNHLY and CDR2 FYNNEI. Trimming left V 8 bases short and J 6 bases short, with 7 bases between. CDR3 sequence (DNA): TGTGCCAGCGGGGCCGATGGCTACACCTTC. Translation gives CASGADGYTF.

V and J are TRBV5-1 and TRBJ2-7; weak D call: TRBD2 (6 bases). Germline V CDR1 and CDR2: SGHRS, YFSETQ. The CDR3 loop spans 14 amino acids. Trimming removed 0 bases from V and 7 bases from J, with 14 bases in between. The CDR3 coding sequence is TGCGCCAGCAGCTTGGCGACAAGCGGAGGGGAGCAGTACTTC. Its protein is CASSLATSGGEQYF.

V is TRBV2 and J is TRBJ2-1; tentative D call: TRBD2 (6 bases). The V and J ends lost 9 bases and 5 bases respectively, with 14 bases between them. This CDR3 contains 13 residues. The V gene's germline CDR1 is SNHLY and CDR2 FYNNEI. CDR3 DNA: TGTGCCAGTGCAACGGGACTTAACAATGAGCAGTTCTTC. It yields the protein CASATGLNNEQFF.

This sequence joins TRBV3-1 (or the pseudogene TRBV3-2) and TRBJ1-2; D ambiguous. The CDR3 totals 17 residues. Germline CDR1 is LGHDT and CDR2 is YNNKEL (reference sequence). The V end was cut by 0 bases, the J end by 0 bases, with 14 bases between. The CDR3 region is CASSQERDSAANYGYTF. Written as DNA, the CDR3 is TGTGCCAGCAGCCAAGAGCGAGACTCAGCAGCTAACTATGGCTACACCTTC.

The chain has TRBV18 and TRBJ1-4; a possible D gene is TRBD1 (5 bases). The CDR3 is 15 residues long. CDR1 is KGHSH and CDR2 is LQKENI in the germline V gene. The germline V and J ends were trimmed by 5 bases and 0 bases, with 10 bases remaining between them. CDR3 loop: CASSSGRATNEKLFF. In nucleotides, the CDR3 is TGTGCCAGCTCATCAGGGAGGGCAACTAATGAAAAACTGTTTTTT.

Points on this clone: This clone may be a read error of a much larger clone one base away. The same CDR3 is also encoded by other DNA sequences in this sample. V usage is TRBV30 and J usage is TRBJ1-5; D is perhaps TRBD1 (6 bases). The CDR3 is made up of 13 amino acids. V was shortened by 0 bases and J by 4 bases, with 7 bases between the two germline ends. Germline CDR1 GTSNPN, CDR2 SVGIG (reference sequence). CDR3 in DNA: TGTGCCTGGAGTGTACAGGGAAATCAGCCCCAGCATTTT. Its protein is CAWSVQGNQPQHF.

This sequence joins TRBV9 and TRBJ2-5, with TRBD1 matching 8 bases. With 4 bases clipped from V and 5 bases from J, the junction kept 7 bases outside the gene matches. Germline CDR1 is SGDLS and CDR2 is YYNGEE. The CDR3 is made up of 14 amino acids. CDR3 amino acids: CASSPQGAWETQYF. Written as DNA, the CDR3 is TGTGCCAGCAGCCCTCAGGGGGCGTGGGAGACCCAGTACTTC.

A few counts support this clone. The V and J genes are TRBV21-1 and TRBJ1-1; TRBD1, as called in the table, went unchecked against the DNA. TRBV21-1 is assigned pseudogene status. The CDR3 runs 14 residues. The CDR3 DNA reads TGTGCCAGCAGCAAAAACAGGGGGTGTACTGAAGCTTTCTTT. Amino acids: CASSKNRGCTEAFF.

V usage is TRBV2 and J usage is TRBJ1-1; the D gene is possibly TRBD1 (6 bases). This CDR3 spans 15 amino acids. The V gene lost 6 bases and the J gene lost 0 bases, with 14 bases spanning the gap. Germline V gene sequence: CDR1 SNHLY, CDR2 FYNNEI. The chain's CDR3 is CASSLLDSMNTEAFF. The DNA of the CDR3 is TGTGCCAGCAGCCTTTTGGACAGTATGAACACTGAAGCTTTCTTT.

CDR3 nucleotide sequence: TGTGCCTGGAGTGTGCGGGTTAGCAATCAGCCCCAGCATTTT. Protein product: CAWSVRVSNQPQHF. This chain uses TRBV30 with TRBJ1-5; D remains unclear. This CDR3 is built from 14 residues. The V and J ends lost 0 bases and 0 bases respectively, with 6 bases between them. CDR1 and CDR2 from the germline V gene are GTSNPN and SVGIG (reference sequence).

The rearrangement links TRBV30 to TRBJ2-5, with D tentatively TRBD2 (7 bases). V lost 2 bases and J lost 5, with 12 bases in between. This CDR3 has 13 residues. Germline V gene sequence: CDR1 GTSNPN, CDR2 SVGIG (reference sequence). CDR3 loop: CAWSIGGGETQYF. The DNA of the CDR3 is TGTGCCTGGAGTATAGGGGGAGGGGAGACCCAGTACTTC.

The CDR3 DNA reads as TGTGCCAGCTCGACAAACGAAGCAGGGTACGGCGAAAAACTGTTTTTT. It codes for CASSTNEAGYGEKLFF. The rearrangement links TRBV3-1 (or the pseudogene TRBV3-2) to TRBJ1-4; D perhaps matches TRBD1 (5 bases). The germline gives CDR1 LGHDT, CDR2 YNNKEL (reference sequence). The V end was cut by 8 bases, the J end by 8 bases, with 24 bases between. The CDR3 consists of 16 residues.

DNA for the CDR3: TGTGCAAGTCGCTTAGCGCCCCCCGGGGGGCTCTCTGGAAACACCATATATTTT. This sequence encodes CASRLAPPGGLSGNTIYF. J is TRBJ1-3 and V is TRBV12-2. TRBV12-2 is labeled a pseudogene. The CDR3 covers 18 residues.